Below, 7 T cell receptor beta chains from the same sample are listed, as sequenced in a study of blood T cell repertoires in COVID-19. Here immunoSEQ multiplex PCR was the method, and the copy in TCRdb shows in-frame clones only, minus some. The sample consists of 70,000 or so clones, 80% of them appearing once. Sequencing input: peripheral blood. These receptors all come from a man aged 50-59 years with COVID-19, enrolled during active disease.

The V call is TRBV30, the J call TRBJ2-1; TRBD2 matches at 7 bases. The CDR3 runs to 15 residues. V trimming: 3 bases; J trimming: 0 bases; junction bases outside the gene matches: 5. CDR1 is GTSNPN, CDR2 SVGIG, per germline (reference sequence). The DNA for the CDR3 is TGTGCCTGGAGCGGTGGCGGGAGCTCCTACAATGAGCAGTTCTTC. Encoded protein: CAWSGGGSSYNEQFF.

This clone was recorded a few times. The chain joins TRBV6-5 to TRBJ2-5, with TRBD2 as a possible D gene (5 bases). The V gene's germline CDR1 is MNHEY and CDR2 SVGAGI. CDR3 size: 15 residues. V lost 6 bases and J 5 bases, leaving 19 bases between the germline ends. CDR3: CASRGEMGTGETQYF. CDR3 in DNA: TGTGCCAGCAGGGGAGAAATGGGAACCGGGGAGACCCAGTACTTC.

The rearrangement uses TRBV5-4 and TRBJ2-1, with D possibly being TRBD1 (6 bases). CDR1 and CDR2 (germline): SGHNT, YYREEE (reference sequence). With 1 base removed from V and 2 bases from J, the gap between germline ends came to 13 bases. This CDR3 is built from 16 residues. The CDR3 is CASSLRTATTYNEQFF. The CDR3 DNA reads TGTGCCAGCAGCTTGAGGACAGCTACTACCTACAATGAGCAGTTCTTC.

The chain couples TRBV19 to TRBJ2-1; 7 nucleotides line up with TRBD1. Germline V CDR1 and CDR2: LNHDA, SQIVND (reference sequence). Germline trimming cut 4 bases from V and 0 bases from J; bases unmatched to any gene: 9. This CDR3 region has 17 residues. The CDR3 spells CASSNRGTESSYNEQFF. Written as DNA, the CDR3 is TGTGCCAGTAGTAACCGTGGGACAGAGAGCTCCTACAATGAGCAGTTCTTC.

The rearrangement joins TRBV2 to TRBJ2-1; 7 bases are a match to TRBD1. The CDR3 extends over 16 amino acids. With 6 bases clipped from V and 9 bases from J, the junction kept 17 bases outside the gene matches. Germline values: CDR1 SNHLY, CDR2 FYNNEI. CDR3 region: CASSPRGTAAVGEQFF. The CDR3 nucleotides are TGTGCCAGCAGCCCCAGGGGGACCGCCGCCGTTGGTGAGCAGTTCTTC.

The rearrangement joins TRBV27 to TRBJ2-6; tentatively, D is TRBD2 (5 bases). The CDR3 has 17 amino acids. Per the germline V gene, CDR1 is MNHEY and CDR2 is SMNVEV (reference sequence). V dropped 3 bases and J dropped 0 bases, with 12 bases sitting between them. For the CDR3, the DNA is TGTGCCAGCAGTTTTTCCGGGGTGAGCTCTGGGGCCAACGTCCTGACTTTC. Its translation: CASSFSGVSSGANVLTF.

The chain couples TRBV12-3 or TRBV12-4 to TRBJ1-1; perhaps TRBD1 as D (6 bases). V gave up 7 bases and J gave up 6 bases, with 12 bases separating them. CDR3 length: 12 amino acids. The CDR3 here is CASTWGPAEAFF. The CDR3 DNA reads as TGTGCCAGCACCTGGGGGCCAGCTGAAGCTTTCTTT.